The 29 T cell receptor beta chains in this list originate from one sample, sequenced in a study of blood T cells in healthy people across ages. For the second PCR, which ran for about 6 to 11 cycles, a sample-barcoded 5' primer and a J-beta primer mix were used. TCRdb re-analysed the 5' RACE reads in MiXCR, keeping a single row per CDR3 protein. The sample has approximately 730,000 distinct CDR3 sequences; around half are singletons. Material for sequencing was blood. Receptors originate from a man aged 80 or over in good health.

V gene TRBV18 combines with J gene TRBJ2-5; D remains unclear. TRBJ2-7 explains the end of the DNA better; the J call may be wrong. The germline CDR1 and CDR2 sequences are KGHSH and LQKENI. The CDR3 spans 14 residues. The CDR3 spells CASSPLQPSYEQYF. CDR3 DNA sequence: TGTGCCAGCTCACCTCTACAGCCCTCCTACGAGCAGTACTTC.

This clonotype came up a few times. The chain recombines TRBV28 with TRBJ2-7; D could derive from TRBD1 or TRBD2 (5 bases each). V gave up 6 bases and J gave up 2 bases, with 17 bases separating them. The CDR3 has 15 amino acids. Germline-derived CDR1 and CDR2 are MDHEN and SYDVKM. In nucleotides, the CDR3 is TGTGCCAGCAGCAATTTGGGGGTTAGCGCCTACGAGCAGTACTTC. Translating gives CASSNLGVSAYEQYF. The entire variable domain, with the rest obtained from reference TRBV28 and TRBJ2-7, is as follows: DVKVTQSSRYLVKRTGEKVFLECVQDMDHENMFWYRQDPGLGLRLIYFSYDVKMKEKGDIPEGYSVSREKKERFSLILESASTNQTSMYLCASSNLGVSAYEQYFGPGTRLTVT.

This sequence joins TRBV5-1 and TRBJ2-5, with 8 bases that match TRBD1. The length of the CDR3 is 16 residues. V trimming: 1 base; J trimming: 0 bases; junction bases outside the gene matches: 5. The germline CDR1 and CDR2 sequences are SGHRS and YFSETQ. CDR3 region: CASSLTRQGYQETQYF. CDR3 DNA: TGCGCCAGCAGCTTGACAAGACAGGGGTACCAAGAGACCCAGTACTTC.

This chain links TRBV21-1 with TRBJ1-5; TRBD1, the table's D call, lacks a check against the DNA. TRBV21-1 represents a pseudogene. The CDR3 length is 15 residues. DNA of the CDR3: TGTGCCAGCAGCCCAAAGACAGGCCGTAATCAGCCCCAGCATTTT. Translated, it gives CASSPKTGRNQPQHF.

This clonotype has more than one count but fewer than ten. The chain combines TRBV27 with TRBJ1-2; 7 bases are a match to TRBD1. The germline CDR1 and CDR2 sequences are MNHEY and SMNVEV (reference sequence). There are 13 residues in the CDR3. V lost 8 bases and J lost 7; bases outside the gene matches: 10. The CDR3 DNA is TGTGCCAGCTATAACAGGGGTGGGTCTGGCTACACCTTC. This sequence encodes CASYNRGGSGYTF.

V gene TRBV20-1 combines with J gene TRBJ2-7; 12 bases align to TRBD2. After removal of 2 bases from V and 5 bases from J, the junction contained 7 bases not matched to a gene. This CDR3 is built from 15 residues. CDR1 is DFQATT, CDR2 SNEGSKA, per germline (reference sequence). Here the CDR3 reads CSARMRTSGINEQYF. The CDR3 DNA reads TGCAGTGCTAGAATGAGGACTAGCGGGATCAACGAGCAGTACTTC.

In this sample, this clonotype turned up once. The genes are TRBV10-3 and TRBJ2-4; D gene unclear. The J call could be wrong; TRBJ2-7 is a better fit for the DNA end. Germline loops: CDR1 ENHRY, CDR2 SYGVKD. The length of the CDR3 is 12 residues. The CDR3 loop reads CAISESTYEQYV. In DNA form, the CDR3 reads TGTGCCATCAGTGAGTCGACCTACGAGCAGTACGTC.

In nucleotides, the CDR3 is TGCAGTGCTAGGGGACTAGCGGGCCACCTCGAGCAGTACTTC. It encodes CSARGLAGHLEQYF. V usage is TRBV20-1 and J usage is TRBJ2-4; TRBD2 aligns across 12 bases. TRBJ2-7 matches the DNA end more closely, so the J call is doubtful. The germline V gene encodes CDR1 DFQATT and CDR2 SNEGSKA (reference sequence). The CDR3 runs to 14 residues.

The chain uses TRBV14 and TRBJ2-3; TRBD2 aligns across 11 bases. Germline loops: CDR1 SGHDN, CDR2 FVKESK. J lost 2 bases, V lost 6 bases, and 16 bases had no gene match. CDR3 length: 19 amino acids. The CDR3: CASSLRLAGPSTYTDTQYF. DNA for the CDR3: TGTGCCAGCAGTCTACGACTAGCGGGACCTTCAACCTACACAGATACGCAGTATTTT.

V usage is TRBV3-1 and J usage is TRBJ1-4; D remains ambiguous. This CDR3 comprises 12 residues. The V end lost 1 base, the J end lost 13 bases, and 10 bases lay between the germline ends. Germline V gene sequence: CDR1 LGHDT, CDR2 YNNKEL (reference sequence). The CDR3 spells CASSQGAALLFF. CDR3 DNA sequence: TGTGCCAGCAGCCAAGGCGCAGCATTACTGTTTTTT.

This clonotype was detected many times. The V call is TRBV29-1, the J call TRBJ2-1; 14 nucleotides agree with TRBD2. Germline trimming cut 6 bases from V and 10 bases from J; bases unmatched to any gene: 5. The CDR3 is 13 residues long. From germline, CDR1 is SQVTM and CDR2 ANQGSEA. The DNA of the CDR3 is TGCAGCGTCAGGACTAGCGGGAGGATCGAGCAGTTCTTC. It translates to CSVRTSGRIEQFF.

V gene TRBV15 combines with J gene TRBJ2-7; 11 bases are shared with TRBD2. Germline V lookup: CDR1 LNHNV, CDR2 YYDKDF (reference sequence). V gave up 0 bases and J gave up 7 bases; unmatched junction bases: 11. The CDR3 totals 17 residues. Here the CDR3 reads CATSRDPSGGQYNEQYF. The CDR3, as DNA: TGTGCCACCAGCAGAGATCCTAGCGGGGGGCAATACAATGAGCAGTACTTC.

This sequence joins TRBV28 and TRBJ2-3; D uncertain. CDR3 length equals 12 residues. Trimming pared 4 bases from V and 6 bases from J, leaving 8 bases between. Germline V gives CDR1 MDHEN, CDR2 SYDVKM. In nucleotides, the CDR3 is TGTGCCAGCAGTTGGGCGGTGGATACGCAGTATTTT. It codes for CASSWAVDTQYF.

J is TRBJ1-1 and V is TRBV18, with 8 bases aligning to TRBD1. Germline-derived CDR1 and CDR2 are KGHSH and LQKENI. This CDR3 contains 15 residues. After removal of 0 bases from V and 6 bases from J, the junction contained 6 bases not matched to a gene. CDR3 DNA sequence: TGTGCCAGCTCACCACCGACAGGGGAGCAACCTGAAGCTTTCTTT. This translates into CASSPPTGEQPEAFF.

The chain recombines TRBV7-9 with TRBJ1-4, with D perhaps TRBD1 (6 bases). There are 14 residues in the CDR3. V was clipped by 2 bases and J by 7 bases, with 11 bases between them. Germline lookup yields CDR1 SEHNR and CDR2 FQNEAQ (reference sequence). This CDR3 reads CASSLPGRGEKLFF. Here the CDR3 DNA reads TGTGCCAGCAGCTTACCGGGCAGGGGTGAAAAACTGTTTTTT.

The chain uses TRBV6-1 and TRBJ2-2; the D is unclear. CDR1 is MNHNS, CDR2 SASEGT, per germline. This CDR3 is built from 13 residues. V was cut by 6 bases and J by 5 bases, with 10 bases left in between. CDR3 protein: CASRTDGTGELFF. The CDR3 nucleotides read TGTGCCAGCAGGACGGACGGGACCGGGGAGCTGTTTTTT.

CDR3 sequence reads: CASSPRTGVRYGYTF. CDR3 coding DNA: TGTGCCAGCAGCCCGCGGACAGGGGTGAGATATGGCTACACCTTC. The rearrangement uses TRBV7-2 and TRBJ1-2; the match to TRBD1 covers 9 bases. The germline V gene encodes CDR1 SGHTA and CDR2 FQGNSA. This CDR3 is 15 amino acids long. The junction had 9 bases not matched to a gene; V was cut back by 5 bases and J by 5 bases.

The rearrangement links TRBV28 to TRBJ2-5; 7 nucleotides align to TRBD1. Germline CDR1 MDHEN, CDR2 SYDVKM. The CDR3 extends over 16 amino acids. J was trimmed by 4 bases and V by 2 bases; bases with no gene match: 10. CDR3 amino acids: CASSLPGQLSAETQYF. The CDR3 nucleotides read TGTGCCAGCAGTTTACCGGGACAGCTTTCAGCAGAGACCCAGTACTTC. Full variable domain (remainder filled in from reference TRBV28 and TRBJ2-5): DVKVTQSSRYLVKRTGEKVFLECVQDMDHENMFWYRQDPGLGLRLIYFSYDVKMKEKGDIPEGYSVSREKKERFSLILESASTNQTSMYLCASSLPGQLSAETQYFGPGTRLLVL.

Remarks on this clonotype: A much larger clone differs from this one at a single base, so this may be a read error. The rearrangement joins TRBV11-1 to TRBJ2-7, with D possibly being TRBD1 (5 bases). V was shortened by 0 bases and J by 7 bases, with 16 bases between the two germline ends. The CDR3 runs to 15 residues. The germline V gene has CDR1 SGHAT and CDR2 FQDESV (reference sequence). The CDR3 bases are TGTGCCAGCAGCTTAGCAAACGACAGATACAATGAGCAGTACTTC. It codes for CASSLANDRYNEQYF.

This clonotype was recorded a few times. The CDR3 protein is CASSSGLVGANTGELFF. The CDR3 coding sequence is TGCGCCAGCAGCTCGGGACTTGTGGGCGCGAACACCGGGGAGCTGTTTTTT. The chain has TRBV5-1 and TRBJ2-2, with D tentatively TRBD2 (6 bases). Germline CDR1 and CDR2: SGHRS and YFSETQ. The germline V and J ends were trimmed by 3 bases and 0 bases, with 15 bases remaining between them. CDR3 length: 17 amino acids.

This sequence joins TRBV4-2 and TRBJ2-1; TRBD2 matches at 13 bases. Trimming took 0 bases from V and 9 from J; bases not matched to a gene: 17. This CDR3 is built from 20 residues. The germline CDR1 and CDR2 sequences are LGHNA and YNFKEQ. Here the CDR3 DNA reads TGTGCCAGCAGCCAAGATACAACTAGCGGGAGGGCCGACTCCCCCCCTGAGCAGTTCTTC. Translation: CASSQDTTSGRADSPPEQFF.

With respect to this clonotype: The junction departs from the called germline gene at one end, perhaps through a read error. CDR3 sequence reads: CAGGGTGGFNDGYTF. The CDR3 DNA sequence: TGTGCCGGCGGGGGGACAGGGGGCTTTAACGATGGCTACACCTTC. This chain joins TRBV28 and TRBJ1-2, with TRBD1 matching 12 bases. The CDR3 has 15 amino acids. The germline CDR1 and CDR2 sequences are MDHEN and SYDVKM.

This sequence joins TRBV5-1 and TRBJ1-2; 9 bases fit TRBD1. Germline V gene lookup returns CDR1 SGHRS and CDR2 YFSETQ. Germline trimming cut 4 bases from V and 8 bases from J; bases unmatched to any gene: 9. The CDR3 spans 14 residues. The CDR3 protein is CASSPGTGLGGYTF. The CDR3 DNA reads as TGCGCCAGCAGCCCCGGGACAGGGTTAGGGGGCTACACCTTC.

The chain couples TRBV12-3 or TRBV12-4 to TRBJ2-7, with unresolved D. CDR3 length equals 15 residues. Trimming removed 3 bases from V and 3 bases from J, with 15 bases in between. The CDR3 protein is CASSFAANPLYEQYF. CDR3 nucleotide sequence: TGTGCCAGCAGTTTCGCAGCAAACCCCCTCTACGAGCAGTACTTC.

Here the CDR3 DNA reads TGTGCCAGCAGCTACCGTTTAGACTACGAGCAGTACTTC. As protein: CASSYRLDYEQYF. The J gene is TRBJ2-7, the V gene TRBV7-6; unclear D gene. In germline, CDR1 is SGHVS, CDR2 FNYEAQ. Between the trimmed V and J ends, which lost 4 bases and 3 bases, there was a span of 10 bases. The CDR3 contains 13 residues. The full variable domain, rest sourced from reference TRBV7-6 and TRBJ2-7, is GAGVSQSPRYKVTKRGQDVALRCDPISGHVSLYWYRQALGQGPEFLTYFNYEAQQDKSGLPNDRFSAERPEGSISTLTIQRTEQRDSAMYRCASSYRLDYEQYFGPGTRLTVT.

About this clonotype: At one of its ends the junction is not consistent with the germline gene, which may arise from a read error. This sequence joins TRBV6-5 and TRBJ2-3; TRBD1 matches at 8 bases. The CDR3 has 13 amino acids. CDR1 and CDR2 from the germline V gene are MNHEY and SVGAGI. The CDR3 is CAGRQGTGAYAYF. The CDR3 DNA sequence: TGTGCCGGCAGACAGGGGACTGGAGCATACGCGTATTTT.

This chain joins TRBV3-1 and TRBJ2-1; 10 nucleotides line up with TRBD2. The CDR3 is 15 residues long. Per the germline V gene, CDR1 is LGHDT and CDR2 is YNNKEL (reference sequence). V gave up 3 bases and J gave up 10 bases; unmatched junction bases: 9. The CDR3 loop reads CASSHLGLAAGEQFF. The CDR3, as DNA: TGTGCCAGCAGCCATCTCGGACTAGCGGCGGGAGAGCAGTTCTTC.

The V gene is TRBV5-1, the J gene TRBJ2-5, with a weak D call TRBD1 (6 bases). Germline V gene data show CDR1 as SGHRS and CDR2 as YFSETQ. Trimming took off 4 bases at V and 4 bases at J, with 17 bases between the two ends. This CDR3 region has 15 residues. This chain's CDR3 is CASSRSRGSRETQYF. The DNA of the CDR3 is TGCGCCAGCAGCCGGTCCAGGGGCTCCCGAGAGACCCAGTACTTC.

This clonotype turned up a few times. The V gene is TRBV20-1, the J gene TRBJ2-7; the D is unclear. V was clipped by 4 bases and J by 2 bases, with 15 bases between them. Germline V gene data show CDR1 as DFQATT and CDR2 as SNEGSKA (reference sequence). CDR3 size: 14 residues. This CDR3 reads CSAIRSIRPYEQYF. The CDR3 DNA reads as TGCAGTGCTATTCGTTCCATAAGGCCCTACGAGCAGTACTTC.